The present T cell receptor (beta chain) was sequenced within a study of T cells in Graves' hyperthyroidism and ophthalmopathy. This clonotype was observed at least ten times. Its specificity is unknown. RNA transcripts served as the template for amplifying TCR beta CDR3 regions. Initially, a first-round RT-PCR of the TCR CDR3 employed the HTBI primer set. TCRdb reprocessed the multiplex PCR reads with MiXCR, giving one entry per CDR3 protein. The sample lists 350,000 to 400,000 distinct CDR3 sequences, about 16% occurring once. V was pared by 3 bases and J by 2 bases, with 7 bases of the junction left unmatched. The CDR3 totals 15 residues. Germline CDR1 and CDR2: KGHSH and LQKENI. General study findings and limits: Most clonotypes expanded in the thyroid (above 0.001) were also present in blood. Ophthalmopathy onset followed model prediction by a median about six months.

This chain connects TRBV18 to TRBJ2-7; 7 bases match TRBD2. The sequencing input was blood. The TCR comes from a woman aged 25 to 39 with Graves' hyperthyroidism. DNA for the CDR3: TGTGCCAGCTCACCCACTCCGGGACTAACCTACGAGCAGTACTTC. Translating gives CASSPTPGLTYEQYF.